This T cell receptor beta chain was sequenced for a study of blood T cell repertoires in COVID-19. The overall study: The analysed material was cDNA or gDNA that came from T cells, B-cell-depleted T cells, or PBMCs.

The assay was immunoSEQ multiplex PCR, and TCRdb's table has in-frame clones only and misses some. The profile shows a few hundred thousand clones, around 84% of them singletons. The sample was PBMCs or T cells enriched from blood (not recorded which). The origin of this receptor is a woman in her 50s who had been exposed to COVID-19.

The CDR3 here is CSAIHRYEQYF. In DNA, the CDR3 is TGCAGTGCTATACACCGCTACGAGCAGTACTTC. This sequence joins TRBV20-1 and TRBJ2-7; no reliable D call. CDR1 DFQATT and CDR2 SNEGSKA come from the germline V gene (reference sequence). The CDR3 is 11 amino acids. V was clipped by 4 bases and J by 3 bases, with 7 bases between them.